A selection of T cell receptor beta chains follows, all from one sample in a study of shared clonotypes between healthy human individuals. Sequenced by immunoSEQ multiplex PCR; TCRdb stores in-frame clones only, minus some. The sample comprises under 600,000 clones, about 96% of which are singletons, and approximately 0.067% rests with the top ten. The sequenced sample was naive CD4+ T cells sorted from blood. The receptors come from a woman between 25 and 40 years old in good health. Both conserved end residues are part of each CDR3. The order of the fields is D gene, J gene, V gene, clone size, CDR3 DNA, CDR3 protein. A D gene is named only where the DNA matches it firmly. Clone size appears in some rows only: once, few, many, or a class for an expanded clone.

>NA|TRBJ1-1|TRBV5-5|once
TGTGCCAGCAGCTTGGCCCTACCACCCCGAAGGCACACTGAAGCTTTCTTT
CASSLALPPRRHTEAFF
>NA|TRBJ2-7|TRBV21-1|NA
TGTGCCAGCAGCAAACGGGCGGGAGGTTCTGCGTACGAGCAGTACTTC
CASSKRAGGSAYEQYF
>TRBD1|TRBJ2-7|TRBV13|NA
TGTGCCAGCAGCACCGGGACAGGGCGTACGAAGCAGTACTTC
CASSTGTGRTKQYF
>NA|TRBJ1-6|TRBV5-1|NA
TGCGCCAGCAGCTTGTCGTATGGGGGTTCACCCCTCCACTTT
CASSLSYGGSPLHF
>NA|TRBJ2-2|TRBV11-1|NA
TGTGCCAGCAGCTTAGCAGGGTTCGGGGAGCTGTTTTTT
CASSLAGFGELFF
>TRBD1|TRBJ2-7|TRBV27|once
TGTGCCAGCAGTCTAACAGGGGATGAGACCTACGAGCAGTACTTC
CASSLTGDETYEQYF
>NA|TRBJ1-3|TRBV7-8|NA
TGTGCCAGCAGCTTGGACAGCCCCGGGGTGTCTGGAAACACCATATATTTT
CASSLDSPGVSGNTIYF
>TRBD1|TRBJ1-5|TRBV27|NA
TGTGCCAGCAGTTCCGGACAGGGGGCGGGAGGTAATCAGCCCCAGCATTTT
CASSSGQGAGGNQPQHF
>NA|TRBJ1-2|TRBV6-9|NA
TGTGCCAGCATTGGGATATCCTATGGCTACACCTTC
CASIGISYGYTF
>TRBD2|TRBJ2-3|TRBV7-9|NA
TGTGCCAGCAGCTTCCGGGGTAGCGGGAGACCGAATACGCAGTATTTT
CASSFRGSGRPNTQYF
>NA|TRBJ2-6|TRBV19|NA
TGTGCCAGTAGTATACAGGGTCTCGCCTCTGGGGCCAACGTCCTGACTTTC
CASSIQGLASGANVLTF
>NA|TRBJ1-5|TRBV2|NA
TGTGCCAGCAGTCGCCAGGGACGGGACAATCAGCCCCAGCATTTT
CASSRQGRDNQPQHF
>NA|TRBJ1-2|TRBV2|once
TGTGCCAGCCGGAGTAGCATCTATGGCTACACCTTC
CASRSSIYGYTF
>TRBD1|TRBJ2-2|TRBV7-3|NA
TGTGCCAGCAGCCAACAGGGGACACCGGGGATCACCGGGGAGCTGTTTTTT
CASSQQGTPGITGELFF
>NA|TRBJ1-2|TRBV30|NA
TGTGCCTGCTACCGGGACCCCTCAGGGTCGGGCTACACCTTC
CACYRDPSGSGYTF
>NA|TRBJ2-2|TRBV6-4|NA
TGTGCCAGCAGTGACTCCTACAGGGTGGCCACCGGGGAGCTGTTTTTT
CASSDSYRVATGELFF
>NA|TRBJ2-7|TRBV14|NA
TGTGCCAGCAGCCAAGATCGGCTACAGGGCCCTTACGAGCAGTACTTC
CASSQDRLQGPYEQYF
>NA|TRBJ2-3|TRBV9|NA
TGTGCCAGCAGCGTAGCCAGTCAAGGTACGCAGTATTTT
CASSVASQGTQYF
>NA|TRBJ2-7|TRBV18|NA
TGTGCCAGCCTCCGGACAGACTCCTACGAGCAGTACTTC
CASLRTDSYEQYF
>NA|TRBJ2-1|TRBV7-9|NA
TGTGCCAGCAGCTTAGATGGGCTAGATGTCCTCCCGCAGTTCTTC
CASSLDGLDVLPQFF
>TRBD1|TRBJ1-4|TRBV19|NA
TGTGCCTCGGCCCTACAGGGGGCGGGTGAAAAACTGTTTTTT
CASALQGAGEKLFF
>TRBD1|TRBJ2-7|TRBV19|NA
TGTGCCAGTAGTATAGGAAGGGACAGGGAAATGAACGAGCAGTACTTC
CASSIGRDREMNEQYF
>NA|TRBJ1-1|TRBV27|NA
TGTGCCAACAGTGGGACGGGCCGTTACACTGAAGCTTTCTTT
CANSGTGRYTEAFF
>TRBD1|TRBJ2-7|TRBV18|NA
TGTGCCAGCTCCCTGAGGGGGACAGAGGCCTACGAGCAGTACTTC
CASSLRGTEAYEQYF
>NA|TRBJ2-3|TRBV5-1|once
TGCGCCAGCAGCTTAGGCACAGGGAGGGATACGCAGTATTTT
CASSLGTGRDTQYF
>NA|TRBJ1-1|TRBV27|NA
TGTGCCAGCAGTACTCGGGGGCTTGGTACTGAAGCTTTCTTT
CASSTRGLGTEAFF
>NA|TRBJ1-5|TRBV19|NA
TGTGCCAGTAGTACCCCTTTATCGCAGCCCCAGCATTTT
CASSTPLSQPQHF
>NA|TRBJ2-3|TRBV29-1|NA
TGCAGCGTTGAAGGGCCTAGCGAAAGTGTAGATACGCAGTATTTT
CSVEGPSESVDTQYF
>NA|TRBJ2-2|TRBV10-1|NA
TGCGCCAGCAGTCGGGACGCCTCGAACACCGGGGAGCTGTTTTTT
CASSRDASNTGELFF
>NA|TRBJ1-2|TRBV5-4|NA
TGTGCCAGCAGCGGGTCGGGTAGCTATGGCTACACCTTC
CASSGSGSYGYTF
>NA|TRBJ1-5|TRBV27|NA
TGTGCCAGCAAAGAAAAGAATCAGCCCCAGCATTTT
CASKEKNQPQHF
>TRBD2|TRBJ2-7|TRBV25-1|NA
TGTGCCAGCAGTGACCAGAGGGCTAGCGGACCCTACGAGCAGTACTTC
CASSDQRASGPYEQYF
>TRBD1|TRBJ1-4|TRBV5-1|NA
TGCGCCAGCAGCGTTACCGGGACAGATGAAAAACTGTTTTTT
CASSVTGTDEKLFF